The clone carrying this TCR beta chain turned up a few times. Antigen specificity is unknown. This sample was taken from a study of post-analysis software for immune sequencing data. Study-wide points: TRBV5-6, TRBV5-1 and TRBV20-1 were among roughly five TRBV segments more frequent in patients than controls.

The germline CDR1 and CDR2 sequences are MNHEY and SMNVEV (reference sequence). The germline V and J ends were trimmed by 3 bases and 3 bases, with 11 bases remaining between them. The CDR3 totals 14 residues. TCR beta cDNA libraries had unique molecular identifiers. T cells numbering about 0.9 to 11 million gave rise to around 460,000 cDNA molecules. TCRdb re-analysed the PCR reads in MiXCR, keeping a single row per CDR3 protein. The sample has roughly 410,000 distinct CDR3 sequences, less than 40% seen once; the top ten hold roughly 13%. The sequence was obtained from a girl between 10 and 17 years old with multiple sclerosis. Sequenced material: blood. The chain combines TRBV27 with TRBJ1-2; D is unclear. The CDR3 sequence: CASSLSPGDYGYTF. CDR3 sequence (DNA): TGTGCCAGCAGTTTGTCCCCTGGAGACTATGGCTACACCTTC.